This T cell receptor (beta chain) was identified during a study of cytomegalovirus exposure and HLA in healthy donors. General observations from the study: According to reports, the classifier identified cytomegalovirus status with high specificity and sensitivity.

Repertoires were generated with immunoSEQ multiplex PCR, while TCRdb's copy carries only in-frame clones and drops some. Among over 130,000 clones listed, approximately 86% were seen once. A word on this clone: Its antigen is unknown.

The CDR3 loop spans 16 amino acids. V dropped 0 bases and J dropped 2 bases, with 12 bases sitting between them. CDR1 and CDR2 from the germline V gene are SGHNT and YYREEE (reference sequence). This rearrangement joins TRBV5-4 to TRBJ1-3; a weak D match, TRBD1 (5 bases). Sample: PBMCs. The receptor was isolated from a young man in good health and CMV-seropositive. CDR3 bases: TGTGCCAGCAGCTTGGGACAGCTAGGGACTGGAAACACCATATATTTT. It is translated as CASSLGQLGTGNTIYF.